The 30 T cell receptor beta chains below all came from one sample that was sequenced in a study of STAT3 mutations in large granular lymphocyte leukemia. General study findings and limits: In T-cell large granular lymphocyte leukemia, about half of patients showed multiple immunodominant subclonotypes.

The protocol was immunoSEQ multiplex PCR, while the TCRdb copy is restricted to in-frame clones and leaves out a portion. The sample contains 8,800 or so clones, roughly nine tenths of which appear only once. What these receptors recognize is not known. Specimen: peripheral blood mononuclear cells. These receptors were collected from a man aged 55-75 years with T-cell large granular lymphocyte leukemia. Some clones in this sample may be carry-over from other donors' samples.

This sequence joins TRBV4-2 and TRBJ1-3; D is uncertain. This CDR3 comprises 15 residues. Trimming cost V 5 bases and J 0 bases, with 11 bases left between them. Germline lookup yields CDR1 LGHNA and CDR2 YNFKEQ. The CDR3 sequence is CASSDDRSSGNTIYF. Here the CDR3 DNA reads TGTGCCAGCAGCGATGACCGGAGCTCTGGAAACACCATATATTTT.

In DNA form, the CDR3 reads TGCGCCAGCAGCCAAGATAGGGGGACCCTTATGGCTTTCTTT. Residues: CASSQDRGTLMAFF. The J gene is TRBJ1-1, the V gene TRBV4-3; D perhaps matches TRBD1 (6 bases). Deletions cut 0 bases from V and 11 bases from J, with 16 bases between. The CDR3 is 14 residues long. CDR1 and CDR2 (germline): LGHNA, YSLEER.

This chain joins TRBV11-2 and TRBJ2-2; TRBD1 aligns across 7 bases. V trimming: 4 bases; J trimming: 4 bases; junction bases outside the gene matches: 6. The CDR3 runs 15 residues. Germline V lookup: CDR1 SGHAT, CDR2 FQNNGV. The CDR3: CASSSPGTATGELFF. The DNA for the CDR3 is TGTGCCAGCAGCTCCCCCGGGACAGCCACCGGGGAGCTGTTTTTT. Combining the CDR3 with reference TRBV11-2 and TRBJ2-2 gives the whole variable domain EAGVAQSPRYKIIEKRQSVAFWCNPISGHATLYWYQQILGQGPKLLIQFQNNGVVDDSQLPKDRFSAERLKGVDSTLKIQPAKLEDSAVYLCASSSPGTATGELFFGEGSRLTVL.

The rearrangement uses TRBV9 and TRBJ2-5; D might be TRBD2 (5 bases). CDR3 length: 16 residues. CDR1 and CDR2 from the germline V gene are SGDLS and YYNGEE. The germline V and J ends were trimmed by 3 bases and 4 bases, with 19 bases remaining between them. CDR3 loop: CASSGHGLVGGETQYF. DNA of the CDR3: TGTGCCAGCAGCGGCCACGGGCTCGTCGGAGGAGAGACCCAGTACTTC.

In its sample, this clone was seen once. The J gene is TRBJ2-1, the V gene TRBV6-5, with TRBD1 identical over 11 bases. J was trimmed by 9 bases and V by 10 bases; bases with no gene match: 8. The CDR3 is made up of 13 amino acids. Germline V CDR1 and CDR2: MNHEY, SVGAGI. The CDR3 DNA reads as TGTGCCACCAAGTGGACAGGGGGCACTGAGCAGTTCTTC. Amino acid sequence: CATKWTGGTEQFF.

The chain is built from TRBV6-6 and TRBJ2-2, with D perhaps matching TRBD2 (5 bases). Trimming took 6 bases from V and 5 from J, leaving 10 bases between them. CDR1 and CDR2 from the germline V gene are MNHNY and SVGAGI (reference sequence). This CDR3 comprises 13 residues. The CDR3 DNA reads TGTGCCAGCAGATCCCGGGGTACCGGGGAGCTGTTTTTT. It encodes CASRSRGTGELFF.

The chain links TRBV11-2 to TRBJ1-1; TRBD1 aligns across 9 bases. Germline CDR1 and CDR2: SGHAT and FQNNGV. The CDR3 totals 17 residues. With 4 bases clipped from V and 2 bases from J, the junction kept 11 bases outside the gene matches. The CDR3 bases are TGTGCCAGCAGCTGGACCCGGGGACAGGGACTAAACACTGAAGCTTTCTTT. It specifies CASSWTRGQGLNTEAFF.

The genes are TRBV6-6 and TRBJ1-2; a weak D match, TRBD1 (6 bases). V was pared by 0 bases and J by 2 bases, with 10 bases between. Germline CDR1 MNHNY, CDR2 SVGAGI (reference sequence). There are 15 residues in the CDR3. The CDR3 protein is CASSYSDTGNYGYTF. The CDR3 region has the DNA TGTGCCAGCAGTTACTCGGACACAGGGAACTATGGCTACACCTTC.

CDR3 region: CASSQPTTGAYEQYF. In DNA form, the CDR3 reads TGCGCCAGCAGCCAACCCACGACAGGAGCCTACGAGCAGTACTTC. The chain employs TRBV4-1 and TRBJ2-7; D perhaps matches TRBD1 (6 bases). Trimming took 2 bases from V and 2 from J, leaving 13 bases between them. CDR3 length: 15 amino acids. Germline V gene sequence: CDR1 MGHRA, CDR2 YSYEKL.

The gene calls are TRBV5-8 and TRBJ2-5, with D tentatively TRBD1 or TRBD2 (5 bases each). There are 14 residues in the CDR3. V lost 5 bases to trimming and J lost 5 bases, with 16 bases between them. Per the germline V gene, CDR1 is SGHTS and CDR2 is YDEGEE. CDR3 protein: CASSLLGARETQYF. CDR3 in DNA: TGTGCCAGCAGTTTACTAGGGGCTCGGGAGACCCAGTACTTC.

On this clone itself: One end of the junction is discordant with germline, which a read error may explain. The chain's CDR3 is CSACRDSLHF. The DNA for the CDR3 is TGCAGTGCTTGCCGGGACAGCCTCCACTTC. This rearrangement joins TRBV20-1 to TRBJ2-7; 7 bases map to TRBD1. The CDR3 has 10 amino acids. Germline V gives CDR1 DFQATT, CDR2 SNEGSKA (reference sequence).

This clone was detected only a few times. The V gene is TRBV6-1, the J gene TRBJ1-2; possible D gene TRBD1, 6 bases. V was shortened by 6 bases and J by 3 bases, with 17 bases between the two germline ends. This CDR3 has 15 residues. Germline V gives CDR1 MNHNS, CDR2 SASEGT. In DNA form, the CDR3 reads TGTGCCAGCAGCCTAGGGGGGGTCGGGGACTATGGCTACACCTTC. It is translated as CASSLGGVGDYGYTF.

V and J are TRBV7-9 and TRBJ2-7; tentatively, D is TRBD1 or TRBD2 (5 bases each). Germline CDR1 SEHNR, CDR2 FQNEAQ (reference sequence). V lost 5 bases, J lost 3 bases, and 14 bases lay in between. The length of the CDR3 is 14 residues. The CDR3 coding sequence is TGTGCCAGCAGCCCCTTCGGGGACGGCTACGAGCAGTACTTC. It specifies CASSPFGDGYEQYF.

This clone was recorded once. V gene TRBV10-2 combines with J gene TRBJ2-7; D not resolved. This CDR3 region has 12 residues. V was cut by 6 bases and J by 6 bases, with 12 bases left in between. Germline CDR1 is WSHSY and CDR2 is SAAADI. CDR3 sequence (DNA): TGCGCCAGCAGACTTAGTATCGGCGAGCAGTACTTC. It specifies CASRLSIGEQYF.

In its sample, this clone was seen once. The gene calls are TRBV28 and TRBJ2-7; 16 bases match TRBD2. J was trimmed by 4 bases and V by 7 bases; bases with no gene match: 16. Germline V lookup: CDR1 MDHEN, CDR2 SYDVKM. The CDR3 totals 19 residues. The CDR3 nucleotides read TGTGCCAGCATGTCAAGGGCGGGGACTAGCGGGAGGGGGGCGTACGAGCAGTACTTC. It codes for CASMSRAGTSGRGAYEQYF.

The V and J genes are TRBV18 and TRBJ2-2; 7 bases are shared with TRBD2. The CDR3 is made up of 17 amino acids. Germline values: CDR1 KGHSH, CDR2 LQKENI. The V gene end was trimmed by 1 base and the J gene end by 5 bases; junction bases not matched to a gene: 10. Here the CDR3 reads CASSPLFRGDRTGELFF. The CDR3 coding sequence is TGTGCCAGCTCACCACTTTTCCGGGGGGATCGGACCGGGGAGCTGTTTTTT. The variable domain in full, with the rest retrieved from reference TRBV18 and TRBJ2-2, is NAGVMQNPRHLVRRRGQEARLRCSPMKGHSHVYWYRQLPEEGLKFMVYLQKENIIDESGMPKERFSAEFPKEGPSILRIQQVVRGDSAAYFCASSPLFRGDRTGELFFGEGSRLTVL.

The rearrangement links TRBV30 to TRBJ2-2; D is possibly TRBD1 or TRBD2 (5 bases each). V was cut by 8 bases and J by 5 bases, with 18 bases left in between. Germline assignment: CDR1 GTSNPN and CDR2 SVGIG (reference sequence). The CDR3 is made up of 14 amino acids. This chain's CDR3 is CARDVRGLTGELFF. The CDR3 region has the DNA TGTGCCCGGGACGTGCGTGGGTTGACCGGGGAGCTGTTTTTT.

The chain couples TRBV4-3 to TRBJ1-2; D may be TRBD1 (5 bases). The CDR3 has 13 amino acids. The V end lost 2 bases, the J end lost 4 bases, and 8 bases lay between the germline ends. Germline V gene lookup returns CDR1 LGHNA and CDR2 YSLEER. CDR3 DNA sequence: TGCGCCAGCAGCCAAACAGGAGCCTATGGCTACACCTTC. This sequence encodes CASSQTGAYGYTF.

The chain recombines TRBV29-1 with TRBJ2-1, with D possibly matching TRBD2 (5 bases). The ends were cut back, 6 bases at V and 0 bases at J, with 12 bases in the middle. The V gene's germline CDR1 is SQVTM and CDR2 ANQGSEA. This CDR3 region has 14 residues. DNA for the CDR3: TGCAGCGTACAGCGGTTCCGCTCCTACAATGAGCAGTTCTTC. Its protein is CSVQRFRSYNEQFF.

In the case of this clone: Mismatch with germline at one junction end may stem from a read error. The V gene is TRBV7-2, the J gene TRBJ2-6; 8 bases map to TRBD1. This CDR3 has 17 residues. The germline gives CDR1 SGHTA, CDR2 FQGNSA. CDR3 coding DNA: TGTGCCAGCAGCGTAGCCGGGACAGGTTCTGGGGCCAACGTCCTGACTTTC. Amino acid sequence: CASSVAGTGSGANVLTF. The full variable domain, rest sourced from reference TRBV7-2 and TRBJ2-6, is GAGVSQSPSNKVTEKGKDVELRCDPISGHTALYWYRQSLGQGLEFLIYFQGNSAPDKSGLPSDRFSAERTGGSVSTLTIQRTQQEDSAVYLCASSVAGTGSGANVLTFGAGSRLTVL.

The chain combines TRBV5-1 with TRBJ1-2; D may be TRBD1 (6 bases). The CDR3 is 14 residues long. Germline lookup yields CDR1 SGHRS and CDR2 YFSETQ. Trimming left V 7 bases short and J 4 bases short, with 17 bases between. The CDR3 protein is CASGEQGIIYGYTF. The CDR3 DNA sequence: TGCGCCAGCGGAGAACAGGGTATAATCTATGGCTACACCTTC.

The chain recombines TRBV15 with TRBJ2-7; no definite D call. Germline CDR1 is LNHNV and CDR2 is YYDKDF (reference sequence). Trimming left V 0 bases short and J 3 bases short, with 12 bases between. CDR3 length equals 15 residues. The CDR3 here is CATSREGLTHYEQYF. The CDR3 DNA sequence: TGTGCCACCAGCAGAGAAGGCCTAACTCACTACGAGCAGTACTTC.

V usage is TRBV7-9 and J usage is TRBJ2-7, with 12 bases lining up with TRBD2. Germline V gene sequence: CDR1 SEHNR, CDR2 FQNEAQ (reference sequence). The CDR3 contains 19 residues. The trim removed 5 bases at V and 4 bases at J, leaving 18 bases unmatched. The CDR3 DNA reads TGTGCCAGCAGCCTCGGTGGCAGGGGGCGAACTAGCGGGAGGTACGAGCAGTACTTC. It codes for CASSLGGRGRTSGRYEQYF. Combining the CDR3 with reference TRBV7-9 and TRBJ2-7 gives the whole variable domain DTGVSQNPRHKITKRGQNVTFRCDPISEHNRLYWYRQTLGQGPEFLTYFQNEAQLEKSRLLSDRFSAERPKGSFSTLEIQRTEQGDSAMYLCASSLGGRGRTSGRYEQYFGPGTRLTVT.

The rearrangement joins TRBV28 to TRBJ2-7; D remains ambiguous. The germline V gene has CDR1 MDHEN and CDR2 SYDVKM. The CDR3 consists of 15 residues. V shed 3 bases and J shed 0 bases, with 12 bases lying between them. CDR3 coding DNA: TGTGCCAGCAGTTTTGGGGTCATGGGCTCCTACGAGCAGTACTTC. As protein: CASSFGVMGSYEQYF. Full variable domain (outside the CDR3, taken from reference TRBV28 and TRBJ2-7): DVKVTQSSRYLVKRTGEKVFLECVQDMDHENMFWYRQDPGLGLRLIYFSYDVKMKEKGDIPEGYSVSREKKERFSLILESASTNQTSMYLCASSFGVMGSYEQYFGPGTRLTVT.

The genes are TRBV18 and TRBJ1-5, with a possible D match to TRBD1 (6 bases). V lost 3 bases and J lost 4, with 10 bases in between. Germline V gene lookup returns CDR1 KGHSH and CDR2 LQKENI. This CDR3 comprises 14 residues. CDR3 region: CASSPAGANQPQHF. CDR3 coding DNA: TGTGCCAGCTCACCGGCGGGGGCTAATCAGCCCCAGCATTTT.

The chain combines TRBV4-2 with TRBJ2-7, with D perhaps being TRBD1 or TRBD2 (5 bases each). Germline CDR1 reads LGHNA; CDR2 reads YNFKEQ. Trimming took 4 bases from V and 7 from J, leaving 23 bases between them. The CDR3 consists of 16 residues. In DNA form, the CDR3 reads TGTGCCAGCAGCCGAATGGGGGTGACTACGGGCTCGGAGCAGTACTTC. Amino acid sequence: CASSRMGVTTGSEQYF.

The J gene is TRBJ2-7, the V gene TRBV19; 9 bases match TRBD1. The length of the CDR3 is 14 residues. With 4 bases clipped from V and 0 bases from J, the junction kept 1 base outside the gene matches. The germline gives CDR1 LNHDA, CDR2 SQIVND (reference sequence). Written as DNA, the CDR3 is TGTGCCAGTAGTAAGGGACAGGGCTCCTACGAGCAGTACTTC. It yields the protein CASSKGQGSYEQYF.

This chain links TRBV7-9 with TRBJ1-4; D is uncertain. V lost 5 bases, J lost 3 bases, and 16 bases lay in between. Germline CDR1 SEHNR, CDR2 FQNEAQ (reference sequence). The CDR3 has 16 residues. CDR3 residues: CASSPVTPNPNEKLFF. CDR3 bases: TGTGCCAGCAGCCCAGTAACCCCGAACCCTAATGAAAAACTGTTTTTT. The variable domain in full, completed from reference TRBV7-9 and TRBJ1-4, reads DTGVSQNPRHKITKRGQNVTFRCDPISEHNRLYWYRQTLGQGPEFLTYFQNEAQLEKSRLLSDRFSAERPKGSFSTLEIQRTEQGDSAMYLCASSPVTPNPNEKLFFGSGTQLSVL.

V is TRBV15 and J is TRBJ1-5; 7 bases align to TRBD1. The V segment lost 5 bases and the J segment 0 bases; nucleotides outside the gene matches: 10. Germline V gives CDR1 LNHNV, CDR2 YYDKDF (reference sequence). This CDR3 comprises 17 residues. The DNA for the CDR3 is TGTGCCACCAGCGGAAGGACTGGGACAGATAGCAATCAGCCCCAGCATTTT. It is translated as CATSGRTGTDSNQPQHF.

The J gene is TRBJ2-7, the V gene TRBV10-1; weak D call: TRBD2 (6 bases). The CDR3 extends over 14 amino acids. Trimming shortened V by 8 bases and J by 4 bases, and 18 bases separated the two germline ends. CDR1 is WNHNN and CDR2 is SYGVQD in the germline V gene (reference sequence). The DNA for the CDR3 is TGCGCCAGCCGCCGAAATGTCGGGGGATACGAGCAGTACTTC. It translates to CASRRNVGGYEQYF.